The next 30 T cell receptor beta chains were all read from a single sample in a study of T cells after yellow fever vaccination. TCRdb re-derived calls from the 5' RACE reads in MiXCR, one entry per CDR3 protein. The sample has some 600,000 distinct CDR3 sequences, around 16% seen once. Sequenced here: PBMCs, sampled about 5 days after the first yellow fever vaccination. The receptors stem from a man younger than 35 who received the YFV17D yellow fever vaccine.

This clonotype was seen more than once but under ten times. The chain joins TRBV5-1 to TRBJ1-4, with a possible D match to TRBD1 (5 bases). The CDR3 has 18 residues. Germline loops: CDR1 SGHRS, CDR2 YFSETQ. The V and J ends lost 4 bases and 0 bases respectively, with 19 bases between them. This CDR3 is CASSRIKSTEPTNEKLFF. CDR3 nucleotides: TGCGCCAGCAGCCGAATAAAGTCGACAGAGCCAACTAATGAAAAACTGTTTTTT.

The chain has TRBV4-3 and TRBJ2-2; possible D gene TRBD2, 5 bases. This CDR3 comprises 14 residues. V was shortened by 2 bases and J by 7 bases, with 11 bases between the two germline ends. CDR1 LGHNA and CDR2 YSLEER come from the germline V gene. The CDR3, as DNA: TGCGCCAGCAGCCAAATGAGGGCCGGCGGGGAGCTGTTTTTT. This codes for CASSQMRAGGELFF.

This chain connects TRBV29-1 to TRBJ2-2; D is uncertain. Trimming cost V 4 bases and J 4 bases, with 10 bases left between them. This CDR3 spans 13 amino acids. CDR1 and CDR2 from the germline V gene are SQVTM and ANQGSEA. The chain's CDR3 is CSVGGRFTGELFF. The CDR3 DNA sequence: TGCAGCGTTGGTGGAAGGTTCACCGGGGAGCTGTTTTTT.

This rearrangement joins TRBV10-3 to TRBJ1-5; D possibly corresponds to TRBD1 (5 bases). Germline V lookup: CDR1 ENHRY, CDR2 SYGVKD. V dropped 7 bases and J dropped 5 bases, with 12 bases sitting between them. The CDR3 length is 13 residues. DNA for the CDR3: TGTGCCATCATGGGGGATCTGGATCAGCCCCAGCATTTT. It encodes CAIMGDLDQPQHF.

This chain links TRBV18 with TRBJ2-1; TRBD1 aligns across 9 bases. The junction had 8 bases not matched to a gene; V was cut back by 4 bases and J by 4 bases. The V gene's germline CDR1 is KGHSH and CDR2 LQKENI. The CDR3 covers 16 residues. CDR3 amino acids: CASSLLGTGSYNEQFF. The CDR3 DNA reads TGTGCCAGCTCACTACTCGGGACAGGGTCGTACAATGAGCAGTTCTTC.

The chain links TRBV6-2 or TRBV6-3 to TRBJ1-6, with a weak D call TRBD1 (6 bases). The ends were cut back, 6 bases at V and 7 bases at J, with 13 bases in the middle. This CDR3 is built from 14 residues. Germline loops: CDR1 MNHEY, CDR2 SVGEGT. The CDR3 reads CASREQGRNSPLHF. CDR3 DNA: TGTGCCAGCAGGGAACAGGGCCGGAATTCACCCCTCCACTTT.

The sample holds a few counts of this clonotype. The J gene is TRBJ1-6, the V gene TRBV6-1; D possibly corresponds to TRBD1 (6 bases). Trimming took off 11 bases at V and 7 bases at J, with 18 bases between the two ends. The CDR3 has 14 residues. Per the germline V gene, CDR1 is MNHNS and CDR2 is SASEGT. The CDR3 DNA reads as TGTGCCTCTCTGCAGGGGTGGGGGAATTCACCCCTCCACTTT. Translation gives CASLQGWGNSPLHF.

For the CDR3, the DNA is TGTGCCAGCAGCTTAGGCTCACAGGGGAGGAGTGGCTACACCTTC. Translated: CASSLGSQGRSGYTF. V gene TRBV7-6 combines with J gene TRBJ1-2; 7 positions agree with TRBD1. The CDR3 has 15 amino acids. V gave up 1 base and J gave up 7 bases; unmatched junction bases: 9. The germline V gene has CDR1 SGHVS and CDR2 FNYEAQ.

This clonotype was counted only a few times. The chain has TRBV3-1 and TRBJ2-3, with 9 bases aligning to TRBD2. The V segment lost 1 base and the J segment 4 bases; nucleotides outside the gene matches: 6. This CDR3 has 16 residues. Per germline, CDR1 LGHDT and CDR2 YNNKEL (reference sequence). The CDR3 region is CASSQGARGGADTQYF. CDR3 sequence (DNA): TGTGCCAGCAGCCAAGGGGCGCGGGGGGGCGCAGATACGCAGTATTTT.

This clonotype was detected only a few times. The genes are TRBV28 and TRBJ2-3; D might be TRBD1 (5 bases). The CDR3 spans 15 residues. Trimming cost V 6 bases and J 2 bases, with 15 bases left between them. Germline V gene sequence: CDR1 MDHEN, CDR2 SYDVKM. CDR3 amino acids: CASSRYRSSTDTQYF. CDR3 sequence (DNA): TGTGCCAGCAGCCGATACAGGTCCTCCACAGATACGCAGTATTTT. Combining the CDR3 with reference TRBV28 and TRBJ2-3 gives the whole variable domain DVKVTQSSRYLVKRTGEKVFLECVQDMDHENMFWYRQDPGLGLRLIYFSYDVKMKEKGDIPEGYSVSREKKERFSLILESASTNQTSMYLCASSRYRSSTDTQYFGPGTRLTVL.

This chain links TRBV29-1 with TRBJ1-3, with unresolved D. V was shortened by 4 bases and J by 1 base, with 11 bases between the two germline ends. The CDR3 spans 14 residues. Germline-derived CDR1 and CDR2 are SQVTM and ANQGSEA. The CDR3 loop is CSVVGRPSGNTIYF. The CDR3 coding sequence is TGCAGCGTTGTGGGCAGGCCTTCTGGAAACACCATATATTTT.

The V call is TRBV6-1, the J call TRBJ2-3; TRBD2 matches 8 bases. Germline loops: CDR1 MNHNS, CDR2 SASEGT. The CDR3 covers 14 residues. V lost 9 bases and J lost 2; bases outside the gene matches: 7. Written as DNA, the CDR3 is TGTGCCAGTAAGGCGGGGGGCTACACAGATACGCAGTATTTT. Its protein product is CASKAGGYTDTQYF.

This clonotype was detected only a few times. The CDR3 end shows no conserved phenylalanine or tryptophan, and so a read error is likely. CDR3 protein: CASSLTGGEGEAFL. CDR3 DNA: TGTGCCAGCAGCCTAACAGGGGGCGAGGGTGAAGCTTTCCTT. The chain joins TRBV7-9 to TRBJ1-1; the match to TRBD1 covers 9 bases. The CDR3 has 14 residues. The V and J ends lost 5 bases and 7 bases, in that order; junction bases with no gene match: 8. The germline V gene encodes CDR1 SEHNR and CDR2 FQNEAQ (reference sequence).

The chain recombines TRBV4-3 with TRBJ2-3, with TRBD1 matching 8 bases. The ends lost 0 bases at V and 2 bases at J; junction bases unmatched: 7. CDR3 size: 17 residues. Germline CDR1 LGHNA, CDR2 YSLEER. The CDR3 loop is CASSQDRNRGYTDTQYF. The CDR3 DNA follows: TGCGCCAGCAGCCAAGATCGGAACAGGGGGTACACAGATACGCAGTATTTT.

The table lists this clonotype with many counts. The chain has TRBV7-7 and TRBJ2-2, with a tentative D call TRBD1 (5 bases). Germline V lookup: CDR1 SSHAT, CDR2 FNYEAQ (reference sequence). This CDR3 is built from 13 residues. The V end was cut by 5 bases, the J end by 5 bases, with 9 bases between. The CDR3 region has the DNA TGTGCCAGCAGCCTGGACACAACCGGGGAGCTGTTTTTT. Residues: CASSLDTTGELFF.

The V gene is TRBV5-8, the J gene TRBJ1-2; 9 bases line up with TRBD1. Germline values: CDR1 SGHTS, CDR2 YDEGEE. Germline trimming cut 4 bases from V and 0 bases from J; bases unmatched to any gene: 7. CDR3 length: 16 amino acids. The CDR3 sequence: CASSTRDRETNYGYTF. CDR3 sequence (DNA): TGTGCCAGCAGCACTCGGGACAGGGAAACTAACTATGGCTACACCTTC.

J is TRBJ2-3 and V is TRBV6-1; D not resolved. The V and J ends lost 5 bases and 1 base respectively, with 10 bases between them. The V gene's germline CDR1 is MNHNS and CDR2 SASEGT. This CDR3 region has 14 residues. The CDR3 loop is CASSPYRGTDTQYF. The CDR3 DNA reads TGTGCCAGCAGTCCTTACCGAGGCACAGATACGCAGTATTTT.

The rearrangement uses TRBV9 and TRBJ2-3; 9 bases agree with TRBD2. The CDR3 sequence is 17 residues long. Germline V gene lookup returns CDR1 SGDLS and CDR2 YYNGEE. J was trimmed by 3 bases and V by 0 bases; bases with no gene match: 8. The CDR3 bases are TGTGCCAGCAGCGTAGCTAAAGAGCGGGGGGAGACAGATACGCAGTATTTT. This sequence encodes CASSVAKERGETDTQYF.

The chain employs TRBV19 and TRBJ1-2; the D gene is possibly TRBD1 (5 bases). Trimming took 8 bases from V and 2 from J, leaving 15 bases between them. This CDR3 region has 14 residues. Per germline, CDR1 LNHDA and CDR2 SQIVND (reference sequence). CDR3 loop: CASFNPGRNYGYTF. The CDR3 nucleotides are TGTGCCAGTTTTAACCCGGGACGGAACTATGGCTACACCTTC.

This chain links TRBV5-4 with TRBJ2-2; TRBD1 matches 8 bases. In germline, CDR1 is SGHNT, CDR2 YYREEE (reference sequence). This CDR3 comprises 15 residues. V lost 3 bases, J lost 8 bases, and 9 bases stayed unmatched. This chain's CDR3 is CASSYGQGPPGELFF. DNA for the CDR3: TGTGCCAGCAGCTATGGACAGGGTCCCCCGGGGGAGCTGTTTTTT.

The rearrangement links TRBV9 to TRBJ2-3; perhaps TRBD2 as D (6 bases). Trimming took off 5 bases at V and 0 bases at J, with 16 bases between the two ends. The CDR3 is 16 amino acids. Germline V lookup: CDR1 SGDLS, CDR2 YYNGEE. This CDR3 reads CASSYRDFPSTDTQYF. The CDR3 nucleotides read TGTGCCAGCAGTTACCGGGACTTCCCTAGCACAGATACGCAGTATTTT.

The chain is built from TRBV12-3 or TRBV12-4 and TRBJ2-1, with no clear D. V lost 2 bases to trimming and J lost 2 bases, with 10 bases between them. This CDR3 comprises 15 residues. The CDR3: CASSLSATTYNEQFF. The CDR3 DNA is TGTGCCAGCAGTTTATCCGCTACCACCTACAATGAGCAGTTCTTC.

This clonotype was seen only a few times. The chain recombines TRBV28 with TRBJ1-2, with D hard to call. The V end was cut by 3 bases, the J end by 8 bases, with 13 bases between. Germline-derived CDR1 and CDR2 are MDHEN and SYDVKM. This CDR3 has 13 amino acids. The CDR3 spells CASSFGRAYGYTF. The CDR3, as DNA: TGTGCCAGCAGTTTCGGAAGGGCTTACGGCTACACCTTC.

This clonotype has only a few counts. This sequence joins TRBV6-5 and TRBJ2-1, with D unresolved. Trimming took off 2 bases at V and 2 bases at J, with 10 bases between the two ends. The germline V gene has CDR1 MNHEY and CDR2 SVGAGI. This CDR3 spans 15 amino acids. The CDR3 is CASSYRQVAYNEQFF. The CDR3 DNA sequence: TGTGCCAGCAGTTACCGGCAGGTAGCCTACAATGAGCAGTTCTTC.

Only a few counts were recorded for this clonotype. The genes are TRBV12-3 or TRBV12-4 and TRBJ1-1; 8 nucleotides match TRBD1. V shed 6 bases, J shed 5 bases, and the junction held 5 bases outside the gene matches. This CDR3 has 13 amino acids. CDR3 sequence reads: CASRDRGLTEAFF. The DNA for the CDR3 is TGTGCCAGCAGAGACAGGGGATTGACTGAAGCTTTCTTT.

This chain connects TRBV2 to TRBJ2-3; possibly TRBD2 for D (6 bases). Germline-derived CDR1 and CDR2 are SNHLY and FYNNEI. The ends were cut back, 2 bases at V and 2 bases at J, with 17 bases in the middle. The CDR3 extends over 17 amino acids. The CDR3 protein is CASSEPHGAGLTDTQYF. The CDR3 DNA is TGTGCCAGCAGTGAACCGCACGGCGCGGGGCTCACAGATACGCAGTATTTT.

The rearrangement links TRBV4-1 to TRBJ2-7, with 7 bases lining up with TRBD1. The CDR3 runs to 15 residues. The ends lost 3 bases at V and 2 bases at J; junction bases unmatched: 7. Germline V gene sequence: CDR1 MGHRA, CDR2 YSYEKL. CDR3 region: CASSQNRGQAYEQYV. The CDR3 nucleotides are TGCGCCAGCAGCCAGAACAGGGGTCAGGCCTACGAGCAGTACGTC.

The chain joins TRBV5-1 to TRBJ2-1; no clear D. The CDR3 is made up of 14 amino acids. Germline CDR1 is SGHRS and CDR2 is YFSETQ. V lost 4 bases, J lost 8 bases, and 16 bases lay in between. The CDR3 loop reads CASSQVLYPHEQFF. DNA for the CDR3: TGCGCCAGCAGCCAGGTCCTATACCCCCATGAGCAGTTCTTC.

This clonotype was seen more than once but under ten times. The chain is built from TRBV24-1 and TRBJ2-5, with 7 bases identical to TRBD2. V dropped 4 bases and J dropped 3; count of bases not matched to a gene: 1. The germline gives CDR1 KGHDR, CDR2 SFDVKD. This CDR3 comprises 13 residues. CDR3 protein: CATSDGGKETQYF. CDR3 DNA sequence: TGTGCCACCAGTGACGGGGGGAAAGAGACCCAGTACTTC.

The V and J genes are TRBV6-2 or TRBV6-3 and TRBJ1-1, with D hard to call. The germline V gene has CDR1 MNHEY and CDR2 SVGEGT. V was cut by 7 bases and J by 1 base, with 13 bases left in between. CDR3 size: 14 residues. The CDR3 region has the DNA TGTGCCAGCAAAGGTACGTTGCAGAACACTGAAGCTTTCTTT. It translates to CASKGTLQNTEAFF.